The sequence of this T cell receptor beta chain was determined in a study of T cells after yellow fever vaccination. From the 5' RACE reads, TCRdb called clonotypes with MiXCR, one entry per CDR3 protein. Among hundreds of thousands of distinct CDR3 sequences listed, 4.1% were seen once. CDR3 size: 15 residues. CDR1 is MNHEY and CDR2 is SVGAGI in the germline V gene. V was clipped by 6 bases and J by 2 bases, with 16 bases between them. The clonotype comes from a man aged 18 to 29 who received the YFV17D yellow fever vaccine. Material: PBMCs, obtained 5 days after the yellow fever booster vaccination. The chain carries TRBV6-5 and TRBJ1-2; D remains ambiguous. The CDR3 here is CASSHSDGANYGYTF. CDR3 DNA: TGTGCCAGCAGCCACTCGGACGGAGCAAACTATGGCTACACCTTC.